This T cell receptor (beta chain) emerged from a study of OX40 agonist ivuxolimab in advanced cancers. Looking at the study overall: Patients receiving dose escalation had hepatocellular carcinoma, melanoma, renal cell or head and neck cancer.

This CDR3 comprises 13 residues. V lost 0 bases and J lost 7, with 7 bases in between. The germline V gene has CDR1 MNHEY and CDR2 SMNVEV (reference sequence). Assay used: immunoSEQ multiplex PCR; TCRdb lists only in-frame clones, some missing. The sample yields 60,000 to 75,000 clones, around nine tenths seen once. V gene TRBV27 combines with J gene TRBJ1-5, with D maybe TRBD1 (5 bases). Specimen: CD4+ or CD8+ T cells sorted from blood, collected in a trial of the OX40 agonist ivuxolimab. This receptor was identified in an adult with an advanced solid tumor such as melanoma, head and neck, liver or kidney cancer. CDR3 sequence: CASSLSWGQPQHF. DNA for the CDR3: TGTGCCAGCAGTTTATCGTGGGGCCAGCCCCAGCATTTT.